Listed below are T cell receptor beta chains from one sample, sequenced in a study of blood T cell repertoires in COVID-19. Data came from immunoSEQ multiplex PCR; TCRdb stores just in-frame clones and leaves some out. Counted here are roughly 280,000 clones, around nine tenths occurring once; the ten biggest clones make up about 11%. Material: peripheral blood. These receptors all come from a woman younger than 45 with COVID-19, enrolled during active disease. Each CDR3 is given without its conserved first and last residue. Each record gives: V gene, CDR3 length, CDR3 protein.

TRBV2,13,ASSEAATRNTEAF
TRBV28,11,ASSLDRGHEQY
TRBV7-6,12,ASSWDTSSYEQY
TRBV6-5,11,ASSTDRDEKLF
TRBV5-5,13,ASSLQTGNGYEQY
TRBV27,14,ASSPPGGGSPGELF
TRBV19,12,ASSTSATFSEQF
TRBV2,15,ASRGAQGAYSGNTIY
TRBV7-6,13,ASSLAAGSVYEQF
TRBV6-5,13,ASSPETGQNQPQH
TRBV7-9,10,ASSLAGGRQH
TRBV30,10,AWSAGTANAF
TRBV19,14,ASSKRGQGDRQPQH
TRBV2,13,ASKVDRGPGETQY
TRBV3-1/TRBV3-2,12,ASSSRVPNTEAF
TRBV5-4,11,ASSLVNQETQY
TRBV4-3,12,ASSHYHTGYEQY
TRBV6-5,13,ASSYSGGADYGYT
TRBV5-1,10,ASTGFQETQY
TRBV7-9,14,ASSFLGQGRTGELF
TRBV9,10,ASSTGVNTIY
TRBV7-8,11,ASSLVGSTEAF
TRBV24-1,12,ATSGSTSNQPQH
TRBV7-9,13,ASSLGQAQGETQY
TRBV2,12,ASSEWAVQGPQH
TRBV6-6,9,ASSYRESQH
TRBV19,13,ASSITGTGKLGYT
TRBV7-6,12,ASSLTGGREKLF
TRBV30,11,AWSGQGREKLF
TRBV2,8,ASSTGVSF
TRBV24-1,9,ATSFGSTEF
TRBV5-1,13,ASSLLGTANYEQY